These 12 T cell receptor beta chains share one sample of origin, sequenced in a study of blood T cell repertoires in COVID-19. TCRdb keeps only in-frame clones here, not all; method: immunoSEQ multiplex PCR. The table records 170,000 or so clones, 60% to 80% of them present only once. Sequences were obtained from PBMCs or T cells enriched from blood (not recorded which). Receptors were obtained from a woman in her forties or fifties who had recovered from COVID-19.

This clone was found a few times. The chain combines TRBV7-9 with TRBJ1-2; D perhaps matches TRBD1 (5 bases). V was trimmed by 5 bases and J by 2 bases, leaving 27 bases between them. There are 19 residues in the CDR3. CDR1 is SEHNR and CDR2 is FQNEAQ in the germline V gene (reference sequence). The CDR3 sequence is CASSPGSWGGIHKNYGYTF. The CDR3 DNA reads as TGTGCCAGCAGCCCTGGGTCTTGGGGCGGGATTCACAAAAACTATGGCTACACCTTC.

This clone was seen a handful of times. The chain recombines TRBV19 with TRBJ1-1; no definite D call. V shed 8 bases and J shed 5 bases, with 12 bases lying between them. The CDR3 has 12 amino acids. The germline gives CDR1 LNHDA, CDR2 SQIVND (reference sequence). The CDR3 loop is CASRGVGTEAFF. The CDR3 DNA sequence: TGTGCCAGTCGGGGAGTCGGGACTGAAGCTTTCTTT.

The rearrangement links TRBV9 to TRBJ2-7, with 10 bases lining up with TRBD2. J was trimmed by 6 bases and V by 4 bases; bases with no gene match: 7. The CDR3 loop spans 14 amino acids. In germline, CDR1 is SGDLS, CDR2 YYNGEE. CDR3 sequence: CASSPRPSGSEQYF. CDR3 coding DNA: TGTGCCAGCAGCCCTCGGCCTAGCGGGAGCGAGCAGTACTTC.

The chain couples TRBV10-2 to TRBJ1-5; no clear D. CDR3 length: 12 residues. In germline, CDR1 is WSHSY, CDR2 SAAADI. V lost 3 bases and J 5 bases, leaving 5 bases between the germline ends. CDR3 nucleotides: TGCGCCAGCAGTGATCCCGATCAGCCCCAGCATTTT. Translating gives CASSDPDQPQHF.

This clone has a handful of counts. CDR3 residues: CASSQGQGAAKNIQYF. CDR3 DNA sequence: TGCGCCAGCAGCCAAGGACAGGGGGCGGCCAAAAACATTCAGTACTTC. This rearrangement joins TRBV4-3 to TRBJ2-4; 10 bases fit TRBD1. The CDR3 has 16 amino acids. The germline V gene encodes CDR1 LGHNA and CDR2 YSLEER. The J segment lost 1 base and the V segment lost 1 base, leaving 1 base of the junction unmatched.

CDR3 sequence: CASTEVPSTEAFF. The CDR3, as DNA: TGTGCCAGCACCGAAGTCCCCAGCACTGAAGCTTTCTTT. The chain couples TRBV12-3 or TRBV12-4 to TRBJ1-1; D call uncertain. Trimming shortened V by 7 bases and J by 4 bases, and 13 bases separated the two germline ends. There are 13 residues in the CDR3.

CDR3 in DNA: TGTGCCAGCAGCTTAGGCCCCCTCGTTGGAGGCGGAAACACCATATATTTT. This codes for CASSLGPLVGGGNTIYF. The V call is TRBV11-2, the J call TRBJ1-3, with no clear D. This CDR3 region has 17 residues. The V gene lost 1 base and the J gene lost 4 bases, with 17 bases spanning the gap. Germline assignment: CDR1 SGHAT and CDR2 FQNNGV.

The chain uses TRBV25-1 and TRBJ2-7; 11 bases fit TRBD1. The germline V gene encodes CDR1 MGHDK and CDR2 SYGVNS. The length of the CDR3 is 15 residues. V shed 6 bases, J shed 3 bases, and the junction held 7 bases outside the gene matches. This chain's CDR3 is CASRETGTGGYEQYF. DNA for the CDR3: TGTGCCAGCAGGGAGACCGGGACAGGGGGCTACGAGCAGTACTTC.

The J gene is TRBJ1-6, the V gene TRBV28, with D hard to call. Deletions cut 4 bases from V and 7 bases from J, with 5 bases between. The germline CDR1 and CDR2 sequences are MDHEN and SYDVKM. This CDR3 has 12 residues. In nucleotides, the CDR3 is TGTGCCAGCAGTTCCCAAAATTCACCCCTCCACTTT. Protein sequence: CASSSQNSPLHF.

The chain has TRBV5-4 and TRBJ1-1; D is ambiguous. Germline CDR1 reads SGHNT; CDR2 reads YYREEE (reference sequence). This CDR3 contains 15 residues. Trimming removed 4 bases from V and 0 bases from J, with 13 bases in between. CDR3 in DNA: TGTGCCAGCAGCCCGGACGCGGGGATGAACACTGAAGCTTTCTTT. Translation gives CASSPDAGMNTEAFF.

V usage is TRBV30 and J usage is TRBJ1-1; D uncertain. Germline values: CDR1 GTSNPN, CDR2 SVGIG (reference sequence). The CDR3 is 17 residues long. V was cut by 5 bases and J by 4 bases, with 26 bases left in between. The CDR3 bases are TGTGCCTGGCGAGCCGGGTCAATAAGCGTTTTGGTCACTGAAGCTTTCTTT. Translating gives CAWRAGSISVLVTEAFF.

This rearrangement joins TRBV5-1 to TRBJ1-3; 7 bases fit TRBD1. V lost 3 bases and J lost 4; bases outside the gene matches: 13. This CDR3 region has 17 residues. Germline loops: CDR1 SGHRS, CDR2 YFSETQ. The CDR3: CASSSQTGQVGGNTIYF. CDR3 nucleotide sequence: TGCGCCAGCAGCTCCCAGACAGGGCAAGTTGGGGGAAACACCATATATTTT. Drawing the rest from reference TRBV5-1 and TRBJ1-3, the complete variable domain is KAGVTQTPRYLIKTRGQQVTLSCSPISGHRSVSWYQQTPGQGLQFLFEYFSETQRNKGNFPGRFSGRQFSNSRSEMNVSTLELGDSALYLCASSSQTGQVGGNTIYFGEGSWLTVV.